This TCR beta chain was obtained from a study of Graves' ophthalmopathy and Graves' hyperthyroidism. Researchers took RNA transcripts and amplified TCR beta CDR3 regions from them. RT-PCR was first run with HTBI primers, then multiplex PCR in a second round. TCRdb called the multiplex PCR reads again in MiXCR, with one record for every CDR3 protein. The sample consists of 350,000 to 450,000 distinct CDR3 sequences, roughly 21% of them appearing once. This clonotype was observed many times. Trimming pared 4 bases from V and 3 bases from J, leaving 4 bases between. CDR3 length equals 12 residues. Germline loops: CDR1 SGDLS, CDR2 YYNGEE.

V and J are TRBV9 and TRBJ2-2; D call uncertain. Source material: peripheral blood. The receptor was derived from a woman between 18 and 29 years old with stable Graves' hyperthyroidism. The CDR3 protein is CASSTHTGELFF. The CDR3 DNA sequence: TGTGCCAGCAGCACACACACCGGGGAGCTGTTTTTT. The variable domain in full, completed from reference TRBV9 and TRBJ2-2, reads DSGVTQTPKHLITATGQRVTLRCSPRSGDLSVYWYQQSLDQGLQFLIQYYNGEERAKGNILERFSAQQFPDLHSELNLSSLELGDSALYFCASSTHTGELFFGEGSRLTVL.